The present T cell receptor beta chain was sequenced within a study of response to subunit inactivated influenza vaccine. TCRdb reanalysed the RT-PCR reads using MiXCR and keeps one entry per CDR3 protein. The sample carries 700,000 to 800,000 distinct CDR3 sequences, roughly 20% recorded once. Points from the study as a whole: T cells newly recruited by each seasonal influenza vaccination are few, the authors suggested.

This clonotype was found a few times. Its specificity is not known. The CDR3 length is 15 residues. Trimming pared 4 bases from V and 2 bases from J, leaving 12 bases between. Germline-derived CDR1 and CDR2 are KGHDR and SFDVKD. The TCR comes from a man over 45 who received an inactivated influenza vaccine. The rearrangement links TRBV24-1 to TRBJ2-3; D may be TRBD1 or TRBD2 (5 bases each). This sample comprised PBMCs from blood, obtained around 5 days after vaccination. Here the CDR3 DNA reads TGTGCCACCAGTGACCTGGGACGGGACACAGATACGCAGTATTTT. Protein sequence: CATSDLGRDTDTQYF.